Sequencing of this T cell receptor beta chain was carried out in a study of cytomegalovirus exposure and HLA in healthy donors. The PCR had 60 Vbeta and 13 Jbeta primers. Profiled with immunoSEQ multiplex PCR; TCRdb holds only in-frame clones, not every one. The sample carries 100,000 to 150,000 clones, 81% recorded once. Germline V gene lookup returns CDR1 MDHEN and CDR2 SYDVKM. The CDR3 consists of 15 residues. The V segment lost 3 bases and the J segment 3 bases; nucleotides outside the gene matches: 5. V is TRBV28 and J is TRBJ2-3; 8 bases line up with TRBD2. This clonotype was obtained from a woman between 40 and 55 years old in good health and CMV-seronegative. Sequencing used PBMCs. The CDR3 DNA is TGTGCCAGCAGTTTGCCCGGGACTAGGACAGATACGCAGTATTTT. This translates into CASSLPGTRTDTQYF.